The 16 T cell receptor beta chains listed next were all sequenced from one sample in a study of tumor-infiltrating lymphocytes in localized non-small cell lung cancer. Sequencing was performed with immunoSEQ multiplex PCR; in TCRdb, only in-frame clones are kept and a portion is missing. Of around 9,900 clones in the sample, approximately 85% were seen once. Sequencing was performed on uninvolved lung tissue not adjacent to the tumor. All receptors derive from a human donor with non-small cell lung cancer.

The rearrangement joins TRBV19 to TRBJ2-7; 10 nucleotides agree with TRBD2. This CDR3 region has 15 residues. The germline V gene encodes CDR1 LNHDA and CDR2 SQIVND (reference sequence). The J segment lost 4 bases and the V segment lost 5 bases, leaving 8 bases of the junction unmatched. The CDR3 nucleotides read TGTGCCAGTAGTCCACTAGCGGGAATCGTTTACGAGCAGTACTTC. Translation: CASSPLAGIVYEQYF.

In this sample, this clone turned up a few times. Other DNA sequences from this sample encode an identical CDR3 as well. The chain carries TRBV28 and TRBJ1-5; D is perhaps TRBD1 (5 bases). The CDR3 extends over 15 amino acids. V was shortened by 6 bases and J by 0 bases, with 12 bases between the two germline ends. Germline V lookup: CDR1 MDHEN, CDR2 SYDVKM. The CDR3 nucleotides read TGTGCCAGCAGAACCACAGGAGTTAGCAATCAGCCCCAGCATTTT. It specifies CASRTTGVSNQPQHF.

In this sample, this clone turned up once. The chain uses TRBV5-1 and TRBJ2-3, with TRBD2 as a possible D gene (6 bases). Germline CDR1 SGHRS, CDR2 YFSETQ. The CDR3 runs 16 residues. Trimming pared 4 bases from V and 3 bases from J, leaving 18 bases between. The CDR3 here is CASSAGDRGYTDTQYF. In DNA, the CDR3 is TGCGCCAGCAGCGCCGGGGATCGGGGGTATACAGATACGCAGTATTTT.

The chain couples TRBV16 to TRBJ1-1, with a weak D call TRBD1 (5 bases). Germline CDR1 reads KGHSY; CDR2 reads FQNENV. This CDR3 has 12 amino acids. Trimming stripped 0 bases from V and 10 bases from J, with 9 bases between. This CDR3 reads CASSQSGTLAFF. The CDR3 bases are TGTGCCAGCAGCCAATCGGGGACTCTAGCTTTCTTT.

The chain carries TRBV5-1 and TRBJ1-1; D unresolved. V was trimmed by 6 bases and J by 5 bases, leaving 23 bases between them. The CDR3 sequence is 16 residues long. Per the germline V gene, CDR1 is SGHRS and CDR2 is YFSETQ. In DNA form, the CDR3 reads TGCGCCAGCACCCTCAAAGCGGCTCAAAGTCTGACTGAAGCTTTCTTT. It specifies CASTLKAAQSLTEAFF.

The chain has TRBV30 and TRBJ2-5; D possibly corresponds to TRBD1 (6 bases). The CDR3 consists of 15 residues. Germline loops: CDR1 GTSNPN, CDR2 SVGIG (reference sequence). V was pared by 4 bases and J by 2 bases, with 17 bases between. The CDR3 sequence is CAWTPTGDFQETQYF. CDR3 DNA sequence: TGTGCCTGGACGCCGACAGGAGACTTTCAAGAGACCCAGTACTTC. Based on the CDR3 plus reference TRBV30 and TRBJ2-5, the full variable domain is SQTIHQWPATLVQPVGSPLSLECTVEGTSNPNLYWYRQAAGRGLQLLFYSVGIGQISSEVPQNLSASRPQDRQFILSSKKLLLSDSGFYLCAWTPTGDFQETQYFGPGTRLLVL.

Points on this clone: The junction differs from germline at one of its ends, possibly a read error. The chain uses TRBV4-3 and TRBJ1-2; TRBD1 is a possible D gene (5 bases). The CDR3 runs 15 residues. The germline V gene has CDR1 LGHNA and CDR2 YSLEER. Here the CDR3 reads CANSQDIGTRDGYTF. DNA for the CDR3: TGCGCCAACAGCCAAGATATCGGGACCCGGGATGGCTACACCTTC.

This sequence joins TRBV4-2 and TRBJ1-2; no clear D. Looked up from germline, CDR1 is LGHNA and CDR2 is YNFKEQ. Trimming removed 0 bases from V and 5 bases from J, with 7 bases in between. The CDR3 is made up of 13 amino acids. CDR3: CASSQDRDYGYTF. The CDR3 bases are TGTGCCAGCAGCCAAGATCGTGATTATGGCTACACCTTC.

By sample share, this clone is large (0.1 to 1%). V and J are TRBV2 and TRBJ1-1; 7 bases fit TRBD1. CDR3 length: 16 amino acids. V trimming: 8 bases; J trimming: 1 base; junction bases outside the gene matches: 13. Germline V CDR1 and CDR2: SNHLY, FYNNEI. The CDR3 DNA is TGTGCCAGCGGGGGGACAGAAACAATGAGGAACACTGAAGCTTTCTTT. Its protein is CASGGTETMRNTEAFF.

The chain couples TRBV6-1 to TRBJ1-5; D remains ambiguous. The CDR3 totals 13 residues. The germline CDR1 and CDR2 sequences are MNHNS and SASEGT. Trimming pared 2 bases from V and 6 bases from J, leaving 8 bases between. CDR3 region: CASSELDGQPQHF. The DNA for the CDR3 is TGTGCCAGCAGTGAATTGGATGGTCAGCCCCAGCATTTT.

The V gene is TRBV7-3, the J gene TRBJ2-1, with 10 bases matching TRBD2. CDR1 is SGHTA, CDR2 FQGTGA, per germline. V trimming: 1 base; J trimming: 5 bases; junction bases outside the gene matches: 11. This CDR3 spans 18 amino acids. CDR3 nucleotide sequence: TGTGCCAGCAGCTTAATTTCGGGGTCTAGCGGGAGCGACAATGAGCAGTTCTTC. It specifies CASSLISGSSGSDNEQFF.

This sequence joins TRBV27 and TRBJ1-2; 8 bases fit TRBD1. V gave up 5 bases and J gave up 4 bases; unmatched junction bases: 6. This CDR3 comprises 14 residues. Germline V gene lookup returns CDR1 MNHEY and CDR2 SMNVEV (reference sequence). The CDR3 loop is CASSRTGMTYGYTF. The CDR3 DNA reads as TGTGCCAGCAGTCGGACAGGGATGACCTATGGCTACACCTTC.

J is TRBJ2-2 and V is TRBV11-2; 8 nucleotides line up with TRBD1. Losses at the gene ends were 2 bases for V and 6 bases for J; bases not matched to a gene: 8. The CDR3 covers 16 residues. The germline gives CDR1 SGHAT, CDR2 FQNNGV. DNA of the CDR3: TGTGCCAGCAGCTTAACCACAGGGGGGCGAGCCGGGGAGCTGTTTTTT. Residues: CASSLTTGGRAGELFF.

The J gene is TRBJ2-2, the V gene TRBV28; possibly TRBD2 for D (6 bases). This CDR3 is 13 amino acids long. V lost 8 bases to trimming and J lost 2 bases, with 9 bases between them. Germline CDR1 and CDR2: MDHEN and SYDVKM. Here the CDR3 reads CASFGSNTGELFF. CDR3 DNA sequence: TGTGCCAGCTTCGGGAGCAACACCGGGGAGCTGTTTTTT.

The V gene is TRBV1, the J gene TRBJ1-2; the table's D call, TRBD1, has no DNA check behind it. TRBV1 is a pseudogene. The CDR3 is made up of 17 amino acids. The CDR3 region is CTSSQDYYRGPNYGYTF. DNA of the CDR3: TGCACCAGCAGCCAAGACTATTACAGGGGGCCTAACTATGGCTACACCTTC.

The V gene is TRBV28, the J gene TRBJ1-4, with unresolved D. Germline V gene sequence: CDR1 MDHEN, CDR2 SYDVKM. The CDR3 has 14 amino acids. V shed 6 bases and J shed 4 bases, with 12 bases lying between them. The CDR3 region is CASRDHSVNEKLFF. CDR3 bases: TGTGCCAGCAGAGACCACAGCGTTAATGAAAAACTGTTTTTT.